What follows is one T cell receptor (beta chain) and its context. The sample belongs to a study of T cell responses to AZD1222 COVID-19 vaccine. V shed 4 bases, J shed 6 bases, and the junction held 7 bases outside the gene matches. Looked up from germline, CDR1 is SGHRS and CDR2 is YFSETQ. CDR3 length: 14 residues. Repertoires were generated with immunoSEQ multiplex PCR, while TCRdb's copy carries only in-frame clones and drops some. Of 110,000 or so clones listed, around 89% are singletons. This sequence was found in an adult in good health. The J gene is TRBJ2-1, the V gene TRBV5-1; 7 bases agree with TRBD1. Specimen: peripheral blood, collected on day 0 of AZD1222 vaccination. The CDR3 loop is CASSPGTASNEQFF. DNA for the CDR3: TGCGCCAGCAGCCCGGGGACAGCTTCCAATGAGCAGTTCTTC.